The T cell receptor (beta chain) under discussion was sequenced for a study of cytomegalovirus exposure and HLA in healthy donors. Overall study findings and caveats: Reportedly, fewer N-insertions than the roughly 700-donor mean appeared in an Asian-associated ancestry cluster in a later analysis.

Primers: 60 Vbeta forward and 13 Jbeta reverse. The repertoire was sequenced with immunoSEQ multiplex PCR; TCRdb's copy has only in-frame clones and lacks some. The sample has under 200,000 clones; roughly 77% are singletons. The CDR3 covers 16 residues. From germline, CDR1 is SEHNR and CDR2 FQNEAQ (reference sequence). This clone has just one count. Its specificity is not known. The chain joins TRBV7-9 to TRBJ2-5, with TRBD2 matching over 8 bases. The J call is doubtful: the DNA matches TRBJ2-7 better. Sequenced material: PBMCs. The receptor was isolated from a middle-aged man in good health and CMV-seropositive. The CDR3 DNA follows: TGTGCCAGCAGCTTCATGGGAAAGCGGGGGCGTTGCGAGCAGTACTTC. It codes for CASSFMGKRGRCEQYF.